The source of this T cell receptor beta chain is a study of shared clonotypes between healthy human individuals. Trimming stripped 5 bases from V and 5 bases from J, with 15 bases between. The CDR3 loop spans 14 amino acids. CDR1 GTSNPN and CDR2 SVGIG come from the germline V gene (reference sequence). In its sample, this clone was seen a few times. Its matching antigen is unknown. Study results and limitations: Among donors, the sharing of clonotypes was expected to be influenced by sequencing depth.

Sequenced by immunoSEQ multiplex PCR; TCRdb stores in-frame clones only, minus some. The table lists some 900,000 clones, roughly 72% of them singletons, with 1.5% in the top ten. J is TRBJ1-4 and V is TRBV30; D may be TRBD1 (6 bases). The origin of this receptor is a man younger than 35 in good health. Sequences were obtained from memory CD4+ T cells sorted from blood. Subset of the sample: CD45RA-negative fraction. The CDR3 loop is CAWDPGQDNEKLFF. The DNA for the CDR3 is TGTGCCTGGGACCCGGGACAAGACAATGAAAAACTGTTTTTT.